A single sample is the source of the 12 T cell receptor beta chains below, sequenced in a study of early T cells in non-severe SARS-CoV-2 infection (dated by TCRdb to about 2021). Libraries were constructed by 5' RACE. TCRdb shows the sequencer as NextSeq 500. In TCRdb, the public reads were trimmed at Q25 with fastp and aligned with MiXCR, with productive beta chains retained. CDR3 protein duplicates are merged, each entry listing the most common genes and DNA. The sample contains around 94,000 distinct CDR3 sequences, about an eighth of them found a single time. The ten largest make up less than 8% of the sample. The sequencing sample was made of whole blood. These receptors came from an adult who was a healthcare worker with PCR-confirmed SARS-CoV-2 infection or an uninfected control (not recorded which).

This clonotype was counted a few times. The V gene is TRBV20-1, the J gene TRBJ2-1, with D possibly matching TRBD2 (5 bases). Trimming stripped 6 bases from V and 2 bases from J, with 14 bases between. CDR3 length equals 14 residues. Looked up from germline, CDR1 is DFQATT and CDR2 is SNEGSKA (reference sequence). The CDR3 bases are TGCAGTGCGTCTAAACTAGGAACCTACAATGAGCAGTTCTTC. It is translated as CSASKLGTYNEQFF.

J is TRBJ2-7 and V is TRBV10-3, with no clear D. Per the germline V gene, CDR1 is ENHRY and CDR2 is SYGVKD. This CDR3 spans 16 amino acids. The V gene lost 0 bases and the J gene lost 4 bases, with 16 bases spanning the gap. CDR3 region: CAISESLRTAVYEQYF. The CDR3 DNA reads TGTGCCATCAGTGAGTCGTTGAGGACCGCTGTTTACGAGCAGTACTTC.

Ten or more counts support this clonotype. The V gene is TRBV2, the J gene TRBJ1-5, with 11 bases identical to TRBD1. The V gene end was trimmed by 5 bases and the J gene end by 1 base; junction bases not matched to a gene: 1. The CDR3 is made up of 15 amino acids. The germline gives CDR1 SNHLY, CDR2 FYNNEI. The DNA for the CDR3 is TGTGCCAGCAGTTGGGACAGGGGGAGCAATCAGCCCCAGCATTTT. Amino acid sequence: CASSWDRGSNQPQHF.

The genes are TRBV18 and TRBJ1-3; D is undetermined. Germline CDR1 reads KGHSH; CDR2 reads LQKENI. Trimming took off 3 bases at V and 4 bases at J, with 10 bases between the two ends. The CDR3 runs to 14 residues. The DNA of the CDR3 is TGTGCCAGCTCACCCGGGGAATCCGGAAACACCATATATTTT. The encoded protein is CASSPGESGNTIYF.

This clonotype was detected ten times or more. The rearrangement joins TRBV18 to TRBJ2-7; D ambiguous. The CDR3 is 13 amino acids. V lost 3 bases, J lost 2 bases, and 8 bases lay in between. Germline V CDR1 and CDR2: KGHSH, LQKENI. CDR3 DNA sequence: TGTGCCAGCTCACCGTCACTCACCTACGAGCAGTACTTC. Amino acids: CASSPSLTYEQYF.

This clonotype has ten or more counts. The V gene is TRBV18, the J gene TRBJ2-3, with no clear D. CDR1 KGHSH and CDR2 LQKENI come from the germline V gene. This CDR3 is 17 amino acids long. The V end lost 3 bases, the J end lost 0 bases, and 16 bases lay between the germline ends. CDR3 amino acids: CASSPQTSYPSTDTQYF. The CDR3 DNA reads TGTGCCAGCTCACCCCAGACCAGCTATCCTAGCACAGATACGCAGTATTTT.

This clonotype was observed at least ten times. V and J are TRBV20-1 and TRBJ2-1; 8 nucleotides line up with TRBD2. The CDR3 length is 15 residues. V shed 3 bases, J shed 0 bases, and the junction held 4 bases outside the gene matches. CDR1 and CDR2 (germline): DFQATT, SNEGSKA (reference sequence). The DNA of the CDR3 is TGCAGTGCTAGTTTCGGGACTAGCTCCTACAATGAGCAGTTCTTC. The encoded protein is CSASFGTSSYNEQFF.

The V call is TRBV7-9, the J call TRBJ2-1, with D maybe TRBD2 (6 bases). There are 17 residues in the CDR3. With 1 base removed from V and 3 bases from J, the gap between germline ends came to 16 bases. CDR1 is SEHNR, CDR2 FQNEAQ, per germline (reference sequence). The DNA for the CDR3 is TGTGCCAGCAGCTTAGGTCAGTTTACGGGAGACTACAATGAGCAGTTCTTC. Translating it yields CASSLGQFTGDYNEQFF. Together with reference TRBV7-9 and TRBJ2-1, the CDR3 gives the full variable domain: DTGVSQNPRHKITKRGQNVTFRCDPISEHNRLYWYRQTLGQGPEFLTYFQNEAQLEKSRLLSDRFSAERPKGSFSTLEIQRTEQGDSAMYLCASSLGQFTGDYNEQFFGPGTRLTVL.

This clonotype was seen at least ten times. The V call is TRBV20-1, the J call TRBJ2-7; 8 bases fit TRBD1. The V and J ends lost 6 bases and 4 bases, in that order; junction bases with no gene match: 8. Germline V gene lookup returns CDR1 DFQATT and CDR2 SNEGSKA (reference sequence). The CDR3 has 13 amino acids. CDR3 sequence reads: CSARTGIQYEQYF. The CDR3 DNA follows: TGCAGTGCAAGGACAGGGATCCAATACGAGCAGTACTTC.

This clonotype was counted only a few times. V usage is TRBV6-1 and J usage is TRBJ2-7; possible D gene TRBD1, 6 bases. Between the trimmed V and J ends, which lost 6 bases and 0 bases, there was a span of 18 bases. There are 16 residues in the CDR3. CDR1 is MNHNS, CDR2 SASEGT, per germline. The CDR3 region is CASRAIDRLSSYEQYF. DNA for the CDR3: TGTGCCAGCAGAGCTATCGACAGGCTAAGCTCCTACGAGCAGTACTTC.

This clonotype was seen ten or more times. The chain carries TRBV10-3 and TRBJ2-7; D not resolved. CDR1 and CDR2 (germline): ENHRY, SYGVKD. The CDR3 is 12 amino acids. The germline V and J ends were trimmed by 4 bases and 3 bases, with 7 bases remaining between them. The CDR3: CAISGTGYEQYF. CDR3 nucleotides: TGTGCCATCAGTGGGACGGGCTACGAGCAGTACTTC.

This clonotype appeared many times. This chain joins TRBV12-3 or TRBV12-4 and TRBJ1-2; D perhaps matches TRBD1 (5 bases). V lost 7 bases, J lost 4 bases, and 13 bases lay in between. This CDR3 contains 13 residues. Here the CDR3 DNA reads TGTGCCAGCACACCAGACAGCTCCTATGGCTACACCTTC. It specifies CASTPDSSYGYTF.